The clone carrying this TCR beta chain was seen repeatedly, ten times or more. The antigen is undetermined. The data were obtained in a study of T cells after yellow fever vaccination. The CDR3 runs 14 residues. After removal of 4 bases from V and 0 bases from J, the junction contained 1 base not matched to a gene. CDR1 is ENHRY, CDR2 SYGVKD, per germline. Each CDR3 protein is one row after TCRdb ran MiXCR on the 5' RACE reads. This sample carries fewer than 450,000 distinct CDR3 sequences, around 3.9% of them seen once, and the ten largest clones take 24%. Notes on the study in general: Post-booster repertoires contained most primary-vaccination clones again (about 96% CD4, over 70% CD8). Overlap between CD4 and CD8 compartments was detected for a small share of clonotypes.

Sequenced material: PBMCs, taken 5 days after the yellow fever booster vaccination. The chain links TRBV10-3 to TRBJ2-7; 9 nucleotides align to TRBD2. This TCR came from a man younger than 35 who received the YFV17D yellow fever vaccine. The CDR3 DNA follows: TGTGCCATCAGTGGAGCGGGGGGCTCCTACGAGCAGTACGTC. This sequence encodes CAISGAGGSYEQYV.